The next 23 T cell receptor beta chains were all read from a single sample in a study of PD-1 blockade in classical Hodgkin lymphoma. Profiling relied on immunoSEQ multiplex PCR, and the TCRdb table lists in-frame clones only, not all of them. Of 9,000 to 10,000 clones in the sample, 90% to 95% were seen once. Patients all relapsed after autologous stem cell transplantation, and there was variation in brentuximab vedotin exposure. The sequencing here drew on peripheral blood mononuclear cells (PBMCs), taken at baseline. Receptor source: a human donor with classical Hodgkin lymphoma.

In DNA, the CDR3 is TGTGCCTGGTTCGGCAGCAGCCAAGAGACCCAGTACTTC. It is translated as CAWFGSSQETQYF. The chain links TRBV30 to TRBJ2-5; no clear D. Looked up from germline, CDR1 is GTSNPN and CDR2 is SVGIG (reference sequence). V lost 5 bases, J lost 1 base, and 11 bases lay in between. The CDR3 length is 13 residues.

The chain joins TRBV2 to TRBJ2-1; 12 nucleotides line up with TRBD2. Germline V gives CDR1 SNHLY, CDR2 FYNNEI. This CDR3 is 15 amino acids long. J lost 6 bases, V lost 7 bases, and 7 bases had no gene match. The CDR3 DNA reads TGTGCCAGCACCGGGACTAGCGGGTTATCCAATGAGCAGTTCTTC. Its protein product is CASTGTSGLSNEQFF.

The chain uses TRBV5-4 and TRBJ2-7; 16 nucleotides agree with TRBD2. V trimming: 4 bases; J trimming: 4 bases; junction bases outside the gene matches: 5. Germline V gene sequence: CDR1 SGHNT, CDR2 YYREEE (reference sequence). The CDR3 is 16 residues long. The chain's CDR3 is CASSAGLAGGAYEQYF. CDR3 nucleotide sequence: TGTGCCAGCAGCGCGGGACTAGCGGGAGGGGCGTACGAGCAGTACTTC. Full variable domain (rest looked up from reference TRBV5-4 and TRBJ2-7): ETGVTQSPTHLIKTRGQQVTLRCSSQSGHNTVSWYQQALGQGPQFIFQYYREEENGRGNFPPRFSGLQFPNYSSELNVNALELDDSALYLCASSAGLAGGAYEQYFGPGTRLTVT.

This sequence joins TRBV2 and TRBJ2-7; 12 bases are a match to TRBD2. The V segment lost 3 bases and the J segment 3 bases; nucleotides outside the gene matches: 0. CDR3 length: 14 residues. CDR1 SNHLY and CDR2 FYNNEI come from the germline V gene. In DNA, the CDR3 is TGTGCCAGCAGTGAGACTAGCGGGAGCTACGAGCAGTACTTC. Residues: CASSETSGSYEQYF.

The rearrangement joins TRBV7-9 to TRBJ2-7, with D possibly TRBD1 on 6 matching bases. V was pared by 4 bases and J by 4 bases, with 11 bases between. The CDR3 sequence is 13 residues long. Germline V gives CDR1 SEHNR, CDR2 FQNEAQ (reference sequence). The CDR3 bases are TGTGCCAGCAGCTCCGACAGGTATTACGAGCAGTACTTC. Translated: CASSSDRYYEQYF.

J is TRBJ1-2 and V is TRBV4-1; TRBD1 is a possible D gene (5 bases). The CDR3 is 17 residues long. V was shortened by 6 bases and J by 2 bases, with 22 bases between the two germline ends. Germline CDR1 MGHRA, CDR2 YSYEKL. DNA for the CDR3: TGCGCCAGCAGTCTAGGTCGGGTAGGGGTGGGAAACTATGGCTACACCTTC. Translating gives CASSLGRVGVGNYGYTF.

This clone was observed a few times. The chain joins TRBV15 to TRBJ1-2; TRBD1 matches at 7 bases. In germline, CDR1 is LNHNV, CDR2 YYDKDF (reference sequence). The V and J ends lost 3 bases and 6 bases, in that order; junction bases with no gene match: 16. The CDR3 covers 17 residues. DNA for the CDR3: TGTGCCACCAGCAGCGCCGGAACAGGGGAAATTAAGGATGGCTACACCTTC. This gives the protein CATSSAGTGEIKDGYTF.

The J gene is TRBJ2-1, the V gene TRBV5-4; TRBD2 matches at 10 bases. Germline CDR1 is SGHNT and CDR2 is YYREEE (reference sequence). The CDR3 has 15 amino acids. V dropped 1 base and J dropped 2; count of bases not matched to a gene: 0. CDR3 sequence reads: CASSLTSGTYNEQFF. Here the CDR3 DNA reads TGTGCCAGCAGCTTGACTAGCGGGACCTACAATGAGCAGTTCTTC.

V usage is TRBV30 and J usage is TRBJ1-1; the D gene is possibly TRBD1 (5 bases). Trimming shortened V by 4 bases and J by 4 bases, and 16 bases separated the two germline ends. The CDR3 runs 14 residues. Germline loops: CDR1 GTSNPN, CDR2 SVGIG (reference sequence). The chain's CDR3 is CAWNFMGGTTEAFF. The DNA for the CDR3 is TGTGCCTGGAACTTTATGGGGGGGACCACTGAAGCTTTCTTT.

With respect to this clone: Within the sample, other DNA sequences also encode this same CDR3. The chain links TRBV7-9 to TRBJ1-1; D ambiguous. Trimming shortened V by 5 bases and J by 6 bases, and 19 bases separated the two germline ends. CDR3 length: 15 amino acids. Germline V gene data show CDR1 as SEHNR and CDR2 as FQNEAQ (reference sequence). CDR3 coding DNA: TGTGCCAGCAGCCTTGGAGGGTCAGGACTCGCTGAAGCTTTCTTT. It translates to CASSLGGSGLAEAFF.

The V gene is TRBV9, the J gene TRBJ2-2; unclear D gene. The V gene's germline CDR1 is SGDLS and CDR2 YYNGEE. V lost 4 bases, J lost 2 bases, and 18 bases lay in between. This CDR3 has 17 amino acids. CDR3: CASSPVGPTLNTGELFF. In nucleotides, the CDR3 is TGTGCCAGCAGCCCGGTAGGACCCACACTTAACACCGGGGAGCTGTTTTTT.

V and J are TRBV28 and TRBJ1-3, with a possible D match to TRBD1 (5 bases). Germline-derived CDR1 and CDR2 are MDHEN and SYDVKM. CDR3 length: 18 amino acids. Trimming shortened V by 3 bases and J by 7 bases, and 25 bases separated the two germline ends. CDR3 sequence reads: CASSFILGGDLSGNTIYF. CDR3 in DNA: TGTGCCAGCAGTTTTATTCTTGGGGGAGACTTAAGTGGGAACACCATATATTTT. Drawing the rest from reference TRBV28 and TRBJ1-3, the complete variable domain is DVKVTQSSRYLVKRTGEKVFLECVQDMDHENMFWYRQDPGLGLRLIYFSYDVKMKEKGDIPEGYSVSREKKERFSLILESASTNQTSMYLCASSFILGGDLSGNTIYFGEGSWLTVV.

The chain couples TRBV6-1 to TRBJ2-5; D remains unclear. The V end was cut by 7 bases, the J end by 7 bases, with 19 bases between. This CDR3 contains 14 residues. Germline values: CDR1 MNHNS, CDR2 SASEGT. The CDR3 protein is CASKPAWGTMTQYF. The CDR3 DNA follows: TGTGCCAGCAAACCTGCGTGGGGTACTATGACCCAGTACTTC.

CDR3 DNA: TGTGCCAGCAGCTTAGTCCCAGACAAAAACATTCAGTACTTC. The encoded protein is CASSLVPDKNIQYF. This chain connects TRBV11-3 to TRBJ2-4; D remains ambiguous. CDR1 is SGHNT and CDR2 is YENEEA in the germline V gene. The V and J ends lost 1 base and 3 bases respectively, with 7 bases between them. There are 14 residues in the CDR3.

This chain uses TRBV6-5 with TRBJ2-7; maybe TRBD1 (5 bases). CDR3 size: 16 residues. V lost 0 bases and J lost 3, with 15 bases in between. In germline, CDR1 is MNHEY, CDR2 SVGAGI. This CDR3 is CASSYSTSDSSYEQYF. The CDR3 bases are TGTGCCAGCAGTTACTCGACCTCTGACAGCAGCTACGAGCAGTACTTC.

This rearrangement joins TRBV9 to TRBJ1-3, with 11 nucleotides matching TRBD1. CDR3 length: 16 residues. V shed 4 bases, J shed 2 bases, and the junction held 5 bases outside the gene matches. Germline V gives CDR1 SGDLS, CDR2 YYNGEE. This chain's CDR3 is CASSTGQGAPGNTIYF. The CDR3 bases are TGTGCCAGCAGCACTGGACAGGGGGCGCCTGGAAACACCATATATTTT. Full variable domain (remainder filled in from reference TRBV9 and TRBJ1-3): DSGVTQTPKHLITATGQRVTLRCSPRSGDLSVYWYQQSLDQGLQFLIQYYNGEERAKGNILERFSAQQFPDLHSELNLSSLELGDSALYFCASSTGQGAPGNTIYFGEGSWLTVV.

This rearrangement joins TRBV9 to TRBJ2-5; unclear D gene. The DNA end is a closer match to TRBJ2-7, so the J assignment may be wrong. CDR1 SGDLS and CDR2 YYNGEE come from the germline V gene. This CDR3 has 14 residues. DNA of the CDR3: TGTGCCAGCAGCGTAGGAGTAGCTCCCTACGAGCAGTACTTC. Translated: CASSVGVAPYEQYF.

The chain has TRBV5-1 and TRBJ2-1; TRBD2 matches at 10 bases. CDR3 length equals 16 residues. Germline CDR1 SGHRS, CDR2 YFSETQ. V dropped 4 bases and J dropped 6; count of bases not matched to a gene: 10. The CDR3 protein is CASSIPTSGMGNEQFF. The DNA for the CDR3 is TGCGCCAGCAGCATCCCAACTAGCGGGATGGGCAATGAGCAGTTCTTC.

The J gene is TRBJ1-1, the V gene TRBV6-4; 7 positions match TRBD1. This CDR3 is built from 14 residues. V lost 4 bases, J lost 6 bases, and 8 bases stayed unmatched. CDR1 is MRHNA and CDR2 is SNTAGT in the germline V gene. The CDR3 bases are TGTGCCAGCAGTGCCCAGGGGGATATCGCTGAAGCTTTCTTT. Protein: CASSAQGDIAEAFF.

This rearrangement joins TRBV27 to TRBJ1-2, with a weak D call TRBD1 (5 bases). Germline V gives CDR1 MNHEY, CDR2 SMNVEV (reference sequence). The V end lost 4 bases, the J end lost 8 bases, and 20 bases lay between the germline ends. The CDR3 spans 15 residues. DNA of the CDR3: TGTGCCAGCAGTTCAAGCGGCAGGGTCAGGGACGGCTACACCTTC. Amino acids: CASSSSGRVRDGYTF.

The V and J genes are TRBV9 and TRBJ2-1; possibly TRBD2 for D (6 bases). Germline values: CDR1 SGDLS, CDR2 YYNGEE. Trimming removed 5 bases from V and 7 bases from J, with 16 bases in between. This CDR3 is built from 14 residues. The CDR3 loop reads CASRSLTSGNEQFF. The DNA for the CDR3 is TGTGCCAGCAGAAGCTTGACTAGTGGGAATGAGCAGTTCTTC.

The CDR3, as DNA: TGTGCCATCAGTGACTCCGGGACAGGGAAGGATGAGCAGTTCTTC. Amino acid sequence: CAISDSGTGKDEQFF. This chain joins TRBV10-3 and TRBJ2-1; 9 bases fit TRBD1. J lost 8 bases, V lost 3 bases, and 8 bases had no gene match. This CDR3 comprises 15 residues. The germline V gene encodes CDR1 ENHRY and CDR2 SYGVKD.

This clone showed up just once. V and J are TRBV4-1 and TRBJ2-7, with D possibly matching TRBD1 (6 bases). Germline V CDR1 and CDR2: MGHRA, YSYEKL. Trimming removed 0 bases from V and 5 bases from J, with 11 bases in between. CDR3 length: 14 residues. The CDR3, as DNA: TGCGCCAGCAGCCAAGACAGGGGCGGAAACGAGCAGTACTTC. This translates into CASSQDRGGNEQYF.